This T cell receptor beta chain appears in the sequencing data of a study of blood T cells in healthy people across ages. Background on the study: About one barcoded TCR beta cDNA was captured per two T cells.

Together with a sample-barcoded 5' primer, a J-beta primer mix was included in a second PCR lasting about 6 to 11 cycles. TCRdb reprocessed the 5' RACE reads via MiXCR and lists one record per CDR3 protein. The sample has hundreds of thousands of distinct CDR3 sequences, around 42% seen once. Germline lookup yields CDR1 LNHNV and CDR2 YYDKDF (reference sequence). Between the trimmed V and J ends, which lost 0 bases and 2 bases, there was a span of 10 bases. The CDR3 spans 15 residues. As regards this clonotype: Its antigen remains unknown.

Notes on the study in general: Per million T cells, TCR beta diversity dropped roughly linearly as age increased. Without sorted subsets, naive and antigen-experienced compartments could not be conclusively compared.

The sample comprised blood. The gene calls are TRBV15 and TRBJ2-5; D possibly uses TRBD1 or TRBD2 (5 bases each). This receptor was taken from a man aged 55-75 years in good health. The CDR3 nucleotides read TGTGCCACCAGCAGAGACCGGGACGGACAAGAGACCCAGTACTTC. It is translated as CATSRDRDGQETQYF.